Sequencing of this T cell receptor (beta chain) was carried out in a study of blood T cell repertoires in COVID-19. V gave up 4 bases and J gave up 0 bases, with 19 bases separating them. The CDR3 is 18 amino acids. Per germline, CDR1 SGDLS and CDR2 YYNGEE. Sequencing used immunoSEQ multiplex PCR; TCRdb keeps in-frame clones, though not all of them. The sample records 300,000 to 500,000 clones, approximately 87% being singletons. The chain recombines TRBV9 with TRBJ2-2, with a possible D match to TRBD2 (6 bases). This receptor was identified in a woman under 40 with acute COVID-19. Sample: PBMCs or T cells enriched from blood (not recorded which). The CDR3 here is CASSSFWGRQSNTGELFF. The DNA for the CDR3 is TGTGCCAGCAGCTCATTTTGGGGGAGGCAATCGAACACCGGGGAGCTGTTTTTT. Variable domain in full (rest from reference TRBV9 and TRBJ2-2): DSGVTQTPKHLITATGQRVTLRCSPRSGDLSVYWYQQSLDQGLQFLIQYYNGEERAKGNILERFSAQQFPDLHSELNLSSLELGDSALYFCASSSFWGRQSNTGELFFGEGSRLTVL.